This T cell receptor (beta chain) was observed in a study of T cell responses to AZD1222 COVID-19 vaccine. Using immunoSEQ multiplex PCR, the repertoire was profiled, and TCRdb retains in-frame clones only, with some absent. The top ten clones hold about 6% of a sample with about 64,000 clones, around nine tenths of them seen once. As concerns this clone: Its antigen is still unknown.

V was pared by 2 bases and J by 3 bases, with 7 bases between. This CDR3 region has 13 residues. General study findings and limits: Spike-specific TCR breadth and depth both grew after two AZD1222 doses. Across the whole spike, CD4 TCRs peaked at regions 160-218 and 743-854. White British people made up most donors, females outnumbered males, and clonal diversity was possibly underestimated.

The sequencing here drew on peripheral blood, taken 28 days after the second dose of the MenACWY control vaccine. V and J are TRBV12-3 or TRBV12-4 and TRBJ1-1; D is uncertain. This clonotype was obtained from an adult who received the MenACWY meningococcal vaccine as a control. This chain's CDR3 is CASSLTWDTEAFF. CDR3 in DNA: TGTGCCAGCAGTTTAACATGGGACACTGAAGCTTTCTTT.